Described below is a single TCR beta chain sequence and its context. Its antigen is undetermined. Trimming removed 2 bases at V and 10 bases at J, with 12 bases between. Germline-derived CDR1 and CDR2 are MNHEY and SVGAGI. The CDR3 is 13 amino acids. This sample stems from a study of cytomegalovirus exposure and HLA in healthy donors. General study results and limits: It was assumed in the presence/absence analyses that sequencing depth was roughly uniform across donors. Later analysis reportedly placed an Asian-associated ancestry cluster below the roughly 670-donor mean in N-insertions.

This PCR relied on a set of 60 Vbeta primers and 13 Jbeta primers. The data were produced by immunoSEQ multiplex PCR, yet TCRdb's version contains in-frame clones alone and is incomplete. The sample has fewer than 120,000 clones; over 60% are singletons. The sequence derives from a man in his thirties or forties in good health and CMV-seropositive. Input material: PBMCs. This chain uses TRBV6-5 with TRBJ2-1, with D hard to call. The CDR3: CASSYGPPNEQFF. In DNA, the CDR3 is TGTGCCAGCAGTTACGGGCCCCCGAACGAGCAGTTCTTC.